The 8 T cell receptor beta chains below all came from one sample that was sequenced in a study of T cell changes during pregnancy in multiple sclerosis. Data came from immunoSEQ multiplex PCR; TCRdb stores just in-frame clones and leaves some out. The sample has about 40,000 clones; nearly 90% are singletons. Sequences were derived from CD4+ T cells from peripheral blood mononuclear cells, sampled in the first trimester of pregnancy. The receptor source for this set is a female donor with multiple sclerosis, enrolled in a pregnancy study.

The chain couples TRBV11-2 to TRBJ2-5; 11 nucleotides line up with TRBD2. CDR1 is SGHAT, CDR2 FQNNGV, per germline. CDR3 length: 14 residues. With 5 bases clipped from V and 5 bases from J, the junction kept 4 bases outside the gene matches. DNA of the CDR3: TGTGCCAGCAGCACCGGGACTAGCGGCGAGACCCAGTACTTC. It translates to CASSTGTSGETQYF.

The J gene is TRBJ1-1, the V gene TRBV7-2; D is possibly TRBD1 (6 bases). The CDR3 has 14 residues. Germline V gene lookup returns CDR1 SGHTA and CDR2 FQGNSA. The V end was cut by 7 bases, the J end by 1 base, with 13 bases between. CDR3 sequence (DNA): TGTGCCAGCAACCAGGACAGACAGAACACTGAAGCTTTCTTT. Its protein product is CASNQDRQNTEAFF.

The V and J genes are TRBV18 and TRBJ2-7; 10 nucleotides match TRBD1. The CDR3 has 16 amino acids. With 3 bases clipped from V and 0 bases from J, the junction kept 5 bases outside the gene matches. CDR1 and CDR2 from the germline V gene are KGHSH and LQKENI. The CDR3 region is CASSPVRDRGSYEQYF. The CDR3 region has the DNA TGTGCCAGCTCACCGGTCCGGGACAGGGGCTCCTACGAGCAGTACTTC.

J is TRBJ2-1 and V is TRBV6-5; 8 bases align to TRBD1. This CDR3 has 16 residues. Germline V lookup: CDR1 MNHEY, CDR2 SVGAGI. Trimming removed 0 bases from V and 8 bases from J; junction bases left unmatched: 9. The CDR3 DNA reads TGTGCCAGCAGTTACTCGAAGCAGGGGGCATCCTATGAGCAGTTCTTC. Amino acids: CASSYSKQGASYEQFF.

The J gene is TRBJ1-5, the V gene TRBV4-3; the D gene is possibly TRBD1 (6 bases). CDR1 and CDR2 from the germline V gene are LGHNA and YSLEER. This CDR3 has 15 amino acids. V was shortened by 0 bases and J by 6 bases, with 12 bases between the two germline ends. The CDR3 spells CASSQDVTGFQPQHF. In nucleotides, the CDR3 is TGCGCCAGCAGCCAAGATGTAACAGGGTTTCAGCCCCAGCATTTT.

This chain uses TRBV10-3 with TRBJ2-1; 8 nucleotides line up with TRBD2. Trimming took 3 bases from V and 5 from J; bases not matched to a gene: 6. Germline CDR1 and CDR2: ENHRY and SYGVKD. There are 15 residues in the CDR3. The CDR3 reads CAISDVGRGDNEQFF. CDR3 in DNA: TGTGCCATCAGTGATGTTGGGCGGGGGGACAATGAGCAGTTCTTC.

The rearrangement joins TRBV5-1 to TRBJ2-1; TRBD1 aligns across 12 bases. Trimming removed 2 bases from V and 7 bases from J; junction bases left unmatched: 4. Germline CDR1 reads SGHRS; CDR2 reads YFSETQ. The length of the CDR3 is 15 residues. CDR3: CASSFGTGGYNEQFF. DNA for the CDR3: TGCGCCAGCAGCTTCGGGACAGGGGGCTATAATGAGCAGTTCTTC.

V gene TRBV6-5 combines with J gene TRBJ2-2; TRBD1 is a possible D gene (5 bases). CDR3 length equals 13 residues. Trimming pared 5 bases from V and 7 bases from J, leaving 11 bases between. Germline V gene lookup returns CDR1 MNHEY and CDR2 SVGAGI. The CDR3 protein is CASSPQGRGELFF. CDR3 nucleotide sequence: TGTGCCAGCAGTCCCCAGGGTCGCGGGGAGCTGTTTTTT.